This passage covers 3 T cell receptor beta chains from one sample sequenced in a study of T cell changes during pregnancy in multiple sclerosis. Some clones are missing from TCRdb's copy, which holds only in-frame ones; the method was immunoSEQ multiplex PCR. Of around 68,000 clones listed, roughly 91% are singletons. Source: peripheral blood, taken in the third trimester of pregnancy. The receptor source for this set is a female donor in good health, enrolled as a control in a pregnancy study.

V and J are TRBV18 and TRBJ2-7, with a possible D match to TRBD2 (7 bases). From germline, CDR1 is KGHSH and CDR2 LQKENI. V lost 6 bases to trimming and J lost 0 bases, with 21 bases between them. The CDR3 has 17 amino acids. CDR3 DNA sequence: TGTGCCAGCTCCCCCACGGAGGGGGGGACCAGCTCCTACGAGCAGTACTTC. It codes for CASSPTEGGTSSYEQYF.

The V and J genes are TRBV27 and TRBJ2-7; the match to TRBD2 covers 7 bases. The CDR3 is 15 amino acids. CDR1 and CDR2 (germline): MNHEY, SMNVEV (reference sequence). J gave up 3 bases and V 3 bases, and 8 bases lay outside the gene matches. CDR3 in amino acids: CASSLGGIIIYEQYF. CDR3 sequence (DNA): TGTGCCAGCAGTTTGGGAGGGATAATCATCTACGAGCAGTACTTC.

The CDR3 is CASSRHSGRSSYNEQFF. DNA for the CDR3: TGTGCCAGCTCACGGCATAGCGGGAGGTCCTCCTACAATGAGCAGTTCTTC. The chain couples TRBV18 to TRBJ2-1; TRBD2 aligns across 10 bases. Germline CDR1 KGHSH, CDR2 LQKENI. With V trimmed by 4 bases and J by 0 bases, 6 bases remained unmatched. The CDR3 spans 17 residues.